This TCR beta chain is from a study of regulatory T cells in long-lasting Graves disease. For TCR beta, libraries came from iRepertoire HTBI primers and Arm-PCR of CDR3 regions. One entry per CDR3 protein results from TCRdb running MiXCR on the multiplex PCR reads. The data show roughly 530,000 distinct CDR3 sequences, 15% to 20% seen once. Time point in this sample: newly diagnosed GD, antithyroid drugs for less than 3 months. Scientists built the TCR library using RNA that was extracted from PBMCs. The CDR3 sequence is 14 residues long. The V gene end was trimmed by 5 bases and the J gene end by 2 bases; junction bases not matched to a gene: 5. The sample was also reused in another study, on T cells in Graves' hyperthyroidism and ophthalmopathy. Per that paper: The authors deemed Graves' hyperthyroidism stable absent ophthalmopathy progression within 18 months. When the TCR CDR3 underwent first-round RT-PCR, the HTBI primer set was used.

The chain links TRBV12-3 or TRBV12-4 to TRBJ2-7, with TRBD1 identical over 8 bases. The TCR comes from a woman aged 40-65 years with Graves disease. Sequenced material: peripheral blood mononuclear cells (PBMCs), taken at new diagnosis, from a patient treated with antithyroid drugs. CDR3 in amino acids: CASSGDRRPYEQYF. Here the CDR3 DNA reads TGTGCCAGCAGTGGGGACAGGCGTCCCTACGAGCAGTACTTC.